This T cell receptor (beta chain) was sequenced in a study of low-dose radiotherapy and immunotherapy resistance in tumors (dated by TCRdb to between 2021 and 2024). About the full investigation: In Cohort 1, 0.5 Gy per fraction was delivered every 2 weeks, and a total PTV dose of 6.5 Gy was prescribed. Aspirin 300 mg was taken orally once daily by patients for four cycles, starting on cycle 1 day 1. For Cohort 2, the dose was 1 Gy per fraction given every two weeks, adding up to 13 Gy in total across 26 weeks. Cyclophosphamide 200 mg/m2 was given intravenously every two weeks, one day before each radiation and immunotherapy administration. Nivolumab was administered intravenously as a 240 mg flat dose every two weeks, and ipilimumab was administered intravenously at 1 mg/kg every six weeks. Eight patients were included in the translational analysis: three from the first dose cohort and the first five from the second dose cohort. No randomization into treatment groups was done for the people taking part in the trial.

The sequencer was an Illumina HiSeq 2500. Superscript III and a set of TRAV- and TRBV-specific primers were used to synthesize first-strand cDNA, so that both TCRalpha and TCRbeta chains were covered. A roughly 20-cycle PCR with Phusion amplified the TCRs, pairing a constant-region primer with the adapter that was attached to the V primers. The MessageAmp II aRNA Amplification Kit was used to amplify the isolated mRNA, with in vitro transcription run for approximately 15 hours at 37 degrees C. The Dynabeads mRNA DIRECT Purification Kit was used to isolate the mRNA for TCR sequencing. Indexed Illumina adapters were added in a second Phusion PCR of about 26 cycles, and the PCR products were purified with AMPure XP beads. Per the authors' processing: Custom Perl scripts pooled TCR sequences encoding the same protein, removed out-of-frame sequences and computed each clonotype's abundance. TCR sequences supported by only a single read were excluded from analysis. Repertoire metrics included Shannon entropy, Gini index, clonality, richness, and frequency of TCRs shared between repertoires. TCRdb trimmed the raw reads at Q25, called clones with MiXCR and kept productive beta chains. For every CDR3 protein sequence, its rows merge into one entry that carries the most common genes and DNA. TCRdb, not the authors, supplied the V and J calls. The sample table lists 50,000 or so distinct CDR3 sequences, 23% of them with a count of one. 6.5% to 7% of the sample rests with the top ten.

Comments on this clonotype: Its antigen remains unidentified. No base-level quality is on record; no much larger clone is a single base apart.

Explained via the paper, the time point label denotes: after trial treatment. Per the publication, the treatment or condition label means: LDRT plus nivolumab, ipilimumab, low-dose cyclophosphamide and aspirin (RACIN trial). Donors were enrolled in RACIN, a single-arm phase I dose-escalation trial in which nivolumab, ipilimumab, aspirin, low-dose cyclophosphamide and low-dose radiotherapy were combined. Patients were eligible if they had advanced solid tumors that were TIL-negative. The CDR3 numbers 13 residues from cysteine through phenylalanine. Only the CDR3 DNA stays, 39 bases, in frame from base 1. At the junction V is shortened by 8 bases and J by 6 bases, with 17 bases in between. The germline V gene specifies MDHEN as CDR1 and SYDVKM as CDR2.

The V and J segments used are TRBV28 and TRBJ2-7; no D gene can be assigned with confidence. The input for sequencing was PBMCs, taken after low-dose radiotherapy plus immunotherapy. The source is a male donor with prostate cancer. CDR3 loop: CASGPLPPIEQYF. Read as DNA, the sequence is TGTGCCAGCGGTCCCCTACCCCCTATCGAGCAGTACTTC.